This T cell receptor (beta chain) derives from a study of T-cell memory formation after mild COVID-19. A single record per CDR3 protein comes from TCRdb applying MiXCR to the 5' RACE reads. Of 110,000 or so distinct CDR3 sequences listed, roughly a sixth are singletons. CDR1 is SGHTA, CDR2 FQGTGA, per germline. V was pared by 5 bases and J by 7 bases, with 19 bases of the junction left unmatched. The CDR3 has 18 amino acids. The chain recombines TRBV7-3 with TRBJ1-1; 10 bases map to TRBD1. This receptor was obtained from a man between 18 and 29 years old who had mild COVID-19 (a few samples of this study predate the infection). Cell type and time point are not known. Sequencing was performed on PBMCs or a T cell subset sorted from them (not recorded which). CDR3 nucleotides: TGTGCCAGCAGCCAGAGGGGCACCGGGACAGGGGCTTTCGATGAAGCTTTCTTT. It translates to CASSQRGTGTGAFDEAFF.